This entry describes one T cell receptor (beta chain). Assay: immunoSEQ multiplex PCR; the TCRdb copy retains only in-frame clones and omits some. The repertoire includes about 72,000 clones, over 65% of them detected once, and 7% to 8% sits in the top ten. This sample is drawn from a study of radiotherapy plus CTLA-4 blockade in lung cancer. This CDR3 spans 15 amino acids. From germline, CDR1 is ENHRY and CDR2 SYGVKD. Trimming shortened V by 7 bases and J by 1 base, and 16 bases separated the two germline ends. The material sequenced was peripheral blood, taken from a patient treated with radiotherapy plus ipilimumab. This sequence originates from a human donor with non-small cell lung cancer who had a complete response to radiotherapy plus ipilimumab. V is TRBV10-3 and J is TRBJ1-1; D remains unclear. As DNA, the CDR3 is TGTGCCATCACCACCCAATCCGGGGAGAACACTGAAGCTTTCTTT. It codes for CAITTQSGENTEAFF.